This T cell receptor (beta chain) was recovered during a study of blood T cells in healthy people across ages. Broader study findings: Samples with more naive T cells showed higher observed beta diversity.

Primed by a sample-barcoded 5' primer and a J-beta primer mix, a second PCR proceeded for about 7 to 11 cycles. Via MiXCR, TCRdb re-called the 5' RACE reads, giving one row per CDR3 protein. The sample consists of approximately 1,100,000 distinct CDR3 sequences, 35% to 55% of them appearing once. Germline V lookup: CDR1 SGHRS, CDR2 YFSETQ. CDR3 length equals 14 residues. Concerning this clonotype itself: Its antigen is unknown. A junction boundary mismatches the germline segment, possibly from a read error.

The sequence derives from a woman aged 55-75 years in good health. The chain carries TRBV5-1 and TRBJ2-7; either TRBD1 or TRBD2 may fit D (5 bases each). The sequencing input was blood. The chain's CDR3 is CVSSVEGLSYEQYF. The CDR3 coding sequence is TGCGTCAGCAGCGTAGAGGGGCTTTCCTACGAGCAGTACTTC. Supplemented by reference TRBV5-1 and TRBJ2-7, the full variable domain reads KAGVTQTPRYLIKTRGQQVTLSCSPISGHRSVSWYQQTPGQGLQFLFEYFSETQRNKGNFPGRFSGRQFSNSRSEMNVSTLELGDSALYLCVSSVEGLSYEQYFGPGTRLTVT.